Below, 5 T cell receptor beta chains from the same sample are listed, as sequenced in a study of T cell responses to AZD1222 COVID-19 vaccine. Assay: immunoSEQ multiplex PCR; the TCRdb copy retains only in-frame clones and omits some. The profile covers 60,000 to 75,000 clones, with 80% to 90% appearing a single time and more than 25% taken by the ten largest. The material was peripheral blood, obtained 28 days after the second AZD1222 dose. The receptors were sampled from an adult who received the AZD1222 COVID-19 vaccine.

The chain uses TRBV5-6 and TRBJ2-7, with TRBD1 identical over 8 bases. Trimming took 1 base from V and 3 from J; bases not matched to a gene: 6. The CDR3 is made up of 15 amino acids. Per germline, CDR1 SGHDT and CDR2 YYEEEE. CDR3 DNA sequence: TGTGCCAGCAGCTTGAGGACAGGGATTGTCTACGAGCAGTACTTC. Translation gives CASSLRTGIVYEQYF.

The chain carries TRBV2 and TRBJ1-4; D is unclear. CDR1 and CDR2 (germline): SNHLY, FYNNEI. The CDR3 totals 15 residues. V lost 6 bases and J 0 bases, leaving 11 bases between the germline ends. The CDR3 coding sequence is TGTGCCAGCAGCGGTCCAGGTACAACTAATGAAAAACTGTTTTTT. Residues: CASSGPGTTNEKLFF.

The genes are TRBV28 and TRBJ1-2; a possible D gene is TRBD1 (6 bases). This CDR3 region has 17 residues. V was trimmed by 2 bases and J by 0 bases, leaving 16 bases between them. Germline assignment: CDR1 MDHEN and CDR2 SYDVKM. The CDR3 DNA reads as TGTGCCAGCAGTTTAGGGGACACCACGTTCCCTAACTATGGCTACACCTTC. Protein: CASSLGDTTFPNYGYTF.

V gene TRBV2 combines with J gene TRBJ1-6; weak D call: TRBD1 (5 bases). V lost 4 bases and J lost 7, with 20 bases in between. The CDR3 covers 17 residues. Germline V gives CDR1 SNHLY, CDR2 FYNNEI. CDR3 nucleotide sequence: TGTGCCAGCAGTGCTGGACAAGGTCCGGGGTTCAATTCACCCCTCCACTTT. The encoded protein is CASSAGQGPGFNSPLHF.

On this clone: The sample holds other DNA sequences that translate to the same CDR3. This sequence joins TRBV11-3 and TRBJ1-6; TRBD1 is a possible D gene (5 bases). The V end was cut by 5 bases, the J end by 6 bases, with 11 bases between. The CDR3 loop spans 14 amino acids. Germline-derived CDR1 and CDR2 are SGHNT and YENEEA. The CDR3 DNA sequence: TGTGCCAGCAGCCTTGGGACGGTTAATTCACCCCTCCACTTT. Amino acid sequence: CASSLGTVNSPLHF.